This entry describes one T cell receptor (beta chain). This CDR3 has 19 amino acids. This sample is drawn from a study of shared clonotypes between healthy human individuals. Per sorted-subset replicate PCR, input was 150 to 250 ng DNA, representing about 29,000 T cell genomes. Here immunoSEQ multiplex PCR was the method, and the copy in TCRdb shows in-frame clones only, minus some. The sample has 110,000 or so clones; under 70% are singletons. Input material: memory CD8+ T cells sorted from blood. The subset was: CD45RO+ cells pooled with CCR7-negative TemRA cells. The receptor's source is a young woman in good health. This chain connects TRBV21-1 to TRBJ1-5. TRBV21-1 is tagged as a pseudogene. The CDR3 bases are TGTGCCAGCAGCACGGGGCAACGGGGGCGAGTTTTTGGCAATCAGCCCCAGCATTTT. Translated, it gives CASSTGQRGRVFGNQPQHF.